The entry below describes one TCR beta chain. V trimming: 4 bases; J trimming: 0 bases; junction bases outside the gene matches: 6. The CDR3 contains 15 residues. Germline-derived CDR1 and CDR2 are MNHEY and SVGEGT. The data were taken from a study of blood T cell repertoires in COVID-19. Study information: Sites across the United States, Italy and Spain contributed samples from acute and convalescent COVID-19. T cells, B-cell-depleted T cells, or PBMCs supplied cDNA or gDNA.

Under the authors' procedure: Estimation of nucleated cell counts relied on the amplification of reference gene primers. The protocol was immunoSEQ multiplex PCR, while the TCRdb copy is restricted to in-frame clones and leaves out a portion. V and J calls and clone size are given by that table; D and trimming were obtained from the DNA. In the table there are about 80,000 clones, approximately 90% of which are singletons. The TCR was taken from a woman aged 80 or over with acute or convalescent COVID-19. The chain uses TRBV6-2 or TRBV6-3 and TRBJ2-7; 7 nucleotides align to TRBD1. Sequenced material: peripheral blood. Here the CDR3 reads CASSSPTGSSYEQYF. In DNA form, the CDR3 reads TGTGCCAGCAGTTCCCCGACAGGGAGCTCCTACGAGCAGTACTTC.